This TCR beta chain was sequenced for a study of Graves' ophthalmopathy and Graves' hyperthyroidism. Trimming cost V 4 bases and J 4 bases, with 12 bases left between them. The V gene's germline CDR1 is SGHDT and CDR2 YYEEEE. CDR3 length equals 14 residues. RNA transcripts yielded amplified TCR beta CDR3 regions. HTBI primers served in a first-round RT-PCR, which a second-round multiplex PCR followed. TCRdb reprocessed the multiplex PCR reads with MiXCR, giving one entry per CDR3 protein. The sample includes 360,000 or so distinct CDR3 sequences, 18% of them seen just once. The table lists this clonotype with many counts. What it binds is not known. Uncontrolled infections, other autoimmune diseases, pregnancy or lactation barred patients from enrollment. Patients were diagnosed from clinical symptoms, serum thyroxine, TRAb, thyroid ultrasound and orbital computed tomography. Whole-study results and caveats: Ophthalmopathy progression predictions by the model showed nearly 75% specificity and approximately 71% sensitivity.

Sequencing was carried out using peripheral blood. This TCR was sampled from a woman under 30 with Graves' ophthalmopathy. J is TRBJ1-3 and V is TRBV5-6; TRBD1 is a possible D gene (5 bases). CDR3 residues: CASSRTTFGNTIYF. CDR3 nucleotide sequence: TGTGCCAGCAGCCGGACAACCTTCGGAAACACCATATATTTT.